These 24 T cell receptor beta chains were all obtained from the same sample, sequenced in a study of blood T cell repertoires in COVID-19 (dated by TCRdb to 2020 to 2022). Libraries were constructed by the immunoSEQ multiplex PCR assay. TCRdb re-hosts the immuneACCESS table, in-frame sequences only. Its copies lack some clones; in the studies checked, an unresolved V gene accounts for under half of them, and the cause for the rest is not known. The sample table lists roughly 100,000 clones, about 90% of them with a count of one. The ten largest clones take up 3% to 3.5% of the sample. Input material: peripheral blood. The receptor source for this set is a man between 45 and 60 years old in a cohort sampled during active COVID-19.

The J gene is TRBJ2-3, the V gene TRBV3-1 (or the pseudogene TRBV3-2); the match to TRBD2 covers 9 bases. With 6 bases clipped from V and 4 bases from J, the junction kept 5 bases outside the gene matches. Per germline, CDR1 LGHDT and CDR2 YNNKEL (reference sequence). CDR3 length: 14 residues. Here the CDR3 reads CASRGTSNPDTQYF. Here the CDR3 DNA reads TGTGCCAGCAGGGGGACTAGCAACCCAGATACGCAGTATTTT.

The rearrangement links TRBV24-1 to TRBJ2-2; the D is unclear. V lost 5 bases and J 1 base, leaving 4 bases between the germline ends. The germline CDR1 and CDR2 sequences are KGHDR and SFDVKD. CDR3 length equals 13 residues. CDR3 bases: TGTGCCACCAGTGTCGGGAACACCGGGGAGCTGTTTTTT. Translation: CATSVGNTGELFF.

The chain uses TRBV6-6 and TRBJ2-3; the match to TRBD2 covers 10 bases. CDR1 is MNHNY, CDR2 SVGAGI, per germline (reference sequence). The junction had 5 bases not matched to a gene; V was cut back by 6 bases and J by 2 bases. CDR3 length: 15 residues. The CDR3 bases are TGTGCCAGCAGGTCCGGACTAGCGGACACAGATACGCAGTATTTT. This codes for CASRSGLADTDTQYF.

This chain joins TRBV5-1 and TRBJ2-2; 7 positions match TRBD1. The V gene end was trimmed by 1 base and the J gene end by 6 bases; junction bases not matched to a gene: 12. The CDR3 loop spans 17 amino acids. Germline CDR1 reads SGHRS; CDR2 reads YFSETQ. This CDR3 reads CASSLYGTASSPGELFF. CDR3 nucleotide sequence: TGCGCCAGCAGCTTGTATGGGACAGCTTCGAGCCCCGGGGAGCTGTTTTTT.

The table lists this clone with a few counts. J is TRBJ1-5 and V is TRBV7-9, with 8 bases that match TRBD1. The CDR3 extends over 15 amino acids. V dropped 3 bases and J dropped 3; count of bases not matched to a gene: 4. Per germline, CDR1 SEHNR and CDR2 FQNEAQ (reference sequence). CDR3 protein: CASSFGQGPNQPQHF. The CDR3 DNA reads TGTGCCAGCAGCTTTGGACAGGGACCCAATCAGCCCCAGCATTTT.

The V call is TRBV11-2, the J call TRBJ2-7; maybe TRBD1 (5 bases). The CDR3 spans 13 residues. Germline CDR1 is SGHAT and CDR2 is FQNNGV. The germline V and J ends were trimmed by 5 bases and 3 bases, with 11 bases remaining between them. CDR3 bases: TGTGCCAGCAGCCAGGGAACGAACTACGAGCAGTACGTC. Encoded protein: CASSQGTNYEQYV.

This clone was detected only once. V is TRBV7-2 and J is TRBJ2-7; 8 bases fit TRBD1. The CDR3 has 15 amino acids. Germline V gene lookup returns CDR1 SGHTA and CDR2 FQGNSA. After removal of 0 bases from V and 2 bases from J, the junction contained 3 bases not matched to a gene. The CDR3: CASSLAGTGAYEQYF. The CDR3 DNA reads as TGTGCCAGCAGCTTAGCCGGGACAGGAGCCTACGAGCAGTACTTC.

The chain is built from TRBV5-6 and TRBJ1-6; D gene uncertain. V was shortened by 2 bases and J by 3 bases, with 12 bases between the two germline ends. The CDR3 extends over 16 amino acids. The germline V gene has CDR1 SGHDT and CDR2 YYEEEE. CDR3 loop: CASSFDSGSYNSPLHF. As DNA, the CDR3 is TGTGCCAGCAGCTTTGATTCTGGCAGCTATAATTCACCCCTCCACTTT.

The genes are TRBV7-2 and TRBJ2-2; TRBD1 matches at 8 bases. CDR1 SGHTA and CDR2 FQGNSA come from the germline V gene. V shed 5 bases and J 5 bases; nucleotides not matched to a gene: 7. CDR3 length: 15 amino acids. The CDR3 spells CASSPDRGKTGELFF. CDR3 bases: TGTGCCAGCAGCCCCGACAGGGGTAAAACCGGGGAGCTGTTTTTT.

CDR3 residues: CASSSLTSGGQETQYF. In DNA, the CDR3 is TGTGCCAGCAGTTCCTTGACTAGCGGTGGTCAAGAGACCCAGTACTTC. This chain joins TRBV6-2 or TRBV6-3 and TRBJ2-5; 9 positions match TRBD2. Germline loops: CDR1 MNHEY, CDR2 SVGEGT. Losses at the gene ends were 4 bases for V and 2 bases for J; bases not matched to a gene: 8. This CDR3 is built from 16 residues.

The gene calls are TRBV6-2 or TRBV6-3 and TRBJ1-2; TRBD1 agrees at 8 bases. The CDR3 loop spans 14 amino acids. The germline gives CDR1 MNHEY, CDR2 SVGEGT. The V and J ends lost 4 bases and 4 bases, in that order; junction bases with no gene match: 5. The CDR3 region has the DNA TGTGCCAGCAGTTCAGGGGGCACCGGCTATGGCTACACCTTC. This sequence encodes CASSSGGTGYGYTF.

This sequence joins TRBV5-4 and TRBJ1-1; possible D gene TRBD1, 5 bases. With 0 bases removed from V and 6 bases from J, the gap between germline ends came to 12 bases. This CDR3 is built from 14 residues. Germline V gives CDR1 SGHNT, CDR2 YYREEE (reference sequence). CDR3 protein: CASSLATQVAEAFF. CDR3 sequence (DNA): TGTGCCAGCAGCTTGGCGACACAGGTGGCTGAAGCTTTCTTT.

V usage is TRBV7-9 and J usage is TRBJ2-3; 8 nucleotides match TRBD1. With V trimmed by 5 bases and J by 6 bases, 4 bases remained unmatched. Germline V gene sequence: CDR1 SEHNR, CDR2 FQNEAQ (reference sequence). The CDR3 consists of 13 residues. The CDR3 DNA follows: TGTGCCAGCAGCCGAGACAGGGGTGATACGCAGTATTTT. This codes for CASSRDRGDTQYF.

This chain connects TRBV5-1 to TRBJ1-2, with 8 positions matching TRBD1. CDR1 is SGHRS and CDR2 is YFSETQ in the germline V gene. The CDR3 covers 13 residues. After removal of 3 bases from V and 8 bases from J, the junction contained 6 bases not matched to a gene. CDR3 in amino acids: CASSYGQGSGYTF. In DNA form, the CDR3 reads TGCGCCAGCAGCTACGGACAGGGATCGGGCTACACCTTC.

This CDR3 reads CASSWTGRETQYF. The DNA of the CDR3 is TGTGCCAGCAGCTGGACAGGGCGGGAGACCCAGTACTTC. The chain joins TRBV6-5 to TRBJ2-5; TRBD1 aligns across 8 bases. This CDR3 contains 13 residues. Trimming cost V 6 bases and J 5 bases; bases outside gene matches: 5. Germline lookup yields CDR1 MNHEY and CDR2 SVGAGI.

This chain's CDR3 is CAISETTTSGGLDTQYF. For the CDR3, the DNA is TGTGCCATCAGTGAGACAACGACTAGCGGGGGATTAGATACGCAGTATTTT. The rearrangement uses TRBV10-3 and TRBJ2-3, with 12 nucleotides matching TRBD2. CDR1 ENHRY and CDR2 SYGVKD come from the germline V gene. The CDR3 spans 17 residues. Trimming cost V 2 bases and J 5 bases; bases outside gene matches: 8.

Turning to this clone: A read error may account for a junction end that differs from germline. The chain links TRBV7-7 to TRBJ2-5, with a possible D match to TRBD1 (5 bases). Germline V gives CDR1 SSHAT, CDR2 FNYEAQ (reference sequence). This CDR3 has 13 amino acids. The CDR3 spells CASSRTPQETQYF. CDR3 DNA: TGTGCTAGCAGCCGGACACCGCAAGAGACCCAGTACTTC.

The CDR3 reads CASSPHGTKGFGTYEQYV. CDR3 DNA sequence: TGTGCCAGCAGTCCCCACGGGACAAAGGGTTTTGGGACCTACGAGCAGTACGTC. The chain couples TRBV6-6 to TRBJ2-7; D perhaps matches TRBD1 (6 bases). The V end lost 5 bases, the J end lost 2 bases, and 25 bases lay between the germline ends. The germline CDR1 and CDR2 sequences are MNHNY and SVGAGI (reference sequence). The CDR3 spans 18 residues.

The chain has TRBV6-5 and TRBJ1-4, with TRBD1 identical over 9 bases. This CDR3 has 14 amino acids. The J segment lost 4 bases and the V segment lost 6 bases, leaving 3 bases of the junction unmatched. The germline CDR1 and CDR2 sequences are MNHEY and SVGAGI. The CDR3 DNA reads as TGTGCCAGCAGGATGACAGGGGGTAATGAAAAACTGTTTTTT. This codes for CASRMTGGNEKLFF.

The chain carries TRBV29-1 and TRBJ1-2, with TRBD1 matching over 7 bases. From germline, CDR1 is SQVTM and CDR2 ANQGSEA. This CDR3 is 12 amino acids long. J lost 4 bases, V lost 1 base, and 0 bases had no gene match. DNA of the CDR3: TGCAGCGTTGAAGGACAGGGCTATGGCTACACCTTC. This codes for CSVEGQGYGYTF.

This clone was seen a handful of times. The rearrangement uses TRBV5-1 and TRBJ2-3, with D hard to call. The V gene's germline CDR1 is SGHRS and CDR2 YFSETQ. This CDR3 is built from 14 residues. Trimming stripped 0 bases from V and 1 base from J, with 6 bases between. CDR3 residues: CASSLGLGTDTQYF. CDR3 coding DNA: TGCGCCAGCAGCTTGGGGCTAGGCACAGATACGCAGTATTTT.

The V gene is TRBV5-8, the J gene TRBJ2-7; D gene uncertain. The CDR3 loop spans 15 amino acids. Per the germline V gene, CDR1 is SGHTS and CDR2 is YDEGEE. V lost 1 base to trimming and J lost 2 bases, with 13 bases between them. CDR3 DNA sequence: TGTGCCAGCAGCTTGCGACTTGCTTCAACCTACGAGCAGTACTTC. Amino acids: CASSLRLASTYEQYF. Drawing the rest from reference TRBV5-8 and TRBJ2-7, the complete variable domain is EAGVTQSPTHLIKTRGQQATLRCSPISGHTSVYWYQQALGLGLQFLLWYDEGEERNRGNFPPRFSGRQFPNYSSELNVNALELEDSALYLCASSLRLASTYEQYFGPGTRLTVT.

The chain is built from TRBV28 and TRBJ2-5; 13 bases are a match to TRBD2. V shed 4 bases, J shed 6 bases, and the junction held 8 bases outside the gene matches. Germline CDR1 MDHEN, CDR2 SYDVKM. CDR3 size: 16 residues. CDR3 in amino acids: CASSSSGTSGAQTQYF. CDR3 coding DNA: TGTGCCAGCAGTTCATCCGGGACTAGCGGGGCTCAGACCCAGTACTTC.

The chain employs TRBV5-1 and TRBJ1-1; weak D call: TRBD1 (6 bases). The germline V gene encodes CDR1 SGHRS and CDR2 YFSETQ. V was trimmed by 3 bases and J by 4 bases, leaving 10 bases between them. This CDR3 region has 13 residues. The chain's CDR3 is CASSSGEGTEAFF. The CDR3, as DNA: TGCGCCAGCAGCTCAGGGGAGGGCACTGAAGCTTTCTTT. Full variable domain (rest looked up from reference TRBV5-1 and TRBJ1-1): KAGVTQTPRYLIKTRGQQVTLSCSPISGHRSVSWYQQTPGQGLQFLFEYFSETQRNKGNFPGRFSGRQFSNSRSEMNVSTLELGDSALYLCASSSGEGTEAFFGQGTRLTVV.